The entry below gives a single T cell receptor (beta chain) sequence along with its context. Its matching antigen is unknown. The data originate from a study of shared clonotypes between healthy human individuals. Study-wide results and caveats: A handful of donors showed sharing of roughly 5% of naive CD4 clonotypes.

Every donor was a Caucasian adult from Nashville, Tennessee. This CDR3 region has 16 residues. Germline CDR1 is SGDLS and CDR2 is YYNGEE. J lost 3 bases, V lost 2 bases, and 6 bases had no gene match. Study processing details: Because ImmunoSEQ provided only junction sequences with no quality scores, the filtering differed. TCRdb keeps only in-frame clones here, not all; method: immunoSEQ multiplex PCR. The DNA was the basis for D and trimming; V, J and clone size are from that table. The sample lists 2 million to 3 million clones, roughly 92% occurring once. Sequenced: naive CD4+ T cells sorted from blood. Indicated subset: CD45RA+ positively selected. This clonotype was obtained from a man aged 18 to 35 in good health. This chain links TRBV9 with TRBJ2-3; 10 bases fit TRBD1. As DNA, the CDR3 is TGTGCCAGCAGCGTCGATGGGGACAGGGGTACAGATACGCAGTATTTT. Protein product: CASSVDGDRGTDTQYF.